Shown below are 20 T cell receptor beta chains from a single sample sequenced in a study of T cell responses to AZD1222 COVID-19 vaccine. Repertoires were generated with immunoSEQ multiplex PCR, while TCRdb's copy carries only in-frame clones and drops some. The top ten hold 3% to 3.5% of the sample, which has about 110,000 clones, about 86% seen once. The sample consisted of peripheral blood, taken on day 0 of AZD1222 vaccination. All receptors derive from an adult in good health.

The V gene is TRBV19, the J gene TRBJ1-5, with 9 bases that match TRBD1. This CDR3 contains 13 residues. The J segment lost 7 bases and the V segment lost 9 bases, leaving 7 bases of the junction unmatched. Germline CDR1 is LNHDA and CDR2 is SQIVND (reference sequence). CDR3 protein: CASSQGAEQPQHF. For the CDR3, the DNA is TGTGCCAGCTCACAGGGGGCTGAGCAGCCCCAGCATTTT.

The chain joins TRBV19 to TRBJ2-3, with TRBD1 as a possible D gene (6 bases). CDR3 size: 16 residues. Trimming left V 5 bases short and J 4 bases short, with 19 bases between. Germline CDR1 reads LNHDA; CDR2 reads SQIVND (reference sequence). CDR3: CASSPLDRRVADTQYF. The CDR3 DNA is TGTGCCAGTAGTCCCCTGGACAGACGAGTTGCAGATACGCAGTATTTT. Based on the CDR3 plus reference TRBV19 and TRBJ2-3, the full variable domain is DGGITQSPKYLFRKEGQNVTLSCEQNLNHDAMYWYRQDPGQGLRLIYYSQIVNDFQKGDIAEGYSVSREKKESFPLTVTSAQKNPTAFYLCASSPLDRRVADTQYFGPGTRLTVL.

The J gene is TRBJ1-2, the V gene TRBV7-2; D is unresolved. In germline, CDR1 is SGHTA, CDR2 FQGNSA. The ends were cut back, 1 base at V and 4 bases at J, with 7 bases in the middle. CDR3 length: 13 amino acids. CDR3 sequence reads: CASSLDRLYGYTF. CDR3 DNA: TGTGCCAGCAGCTTAGACCGACTCTATGGCTACACCTTC.

The CDR3 spells CASSTRLALVAGTQYF. In DNA form, the CDR3 reads TGTGCCAGCAGCACGAGACTAGCCCTCGTTGCAGGTACGCAGTATTTT. The chain combines TRBV5-6 with TRBJ2-3; 7 nucleotides align to TRBD2. V was clipped by 4 bases and J by 8 bases; unmatched bases: 16. This CDR3 contains 16 residues. Germline V gene data show CDR1 as SGHDT and CDR2 as YYEEEE.

The chain links TRBV30 to TRBJ1-3; 9 bases match TRBD1. Germline V gives CDR1 GTSNPN, CDR2 SVGIG (reference sequence). This CDR3 region has 13 residues. With 3 bases clipped from V and 7 bases from J, the junction kept 4 bases outside the gene matches. CDR3 residues: CAWSLTGGNTIYF. DNA for the CDR3: TGTGCCTGGAGCCTGACAGGGGGTAACACCATATATTTT.

The chain employs TRBV7-2 and TRBJ1-6; maybe TRBD1 (6 bases). The germline V gene has CDR1 SGHTA and CDR2 FQGNSA. The CDR3 contains 17 residues. The ends were cut back, 1 base at V and 6 bases at J, with 16 bases in the middle. As DNA, the CDR3 is TGTGCCAGCAGCTTAGATTTGGCAGGGGTGTTTAATTCACCCCTCCACTTT. Amino acid sequence: CASSLDLAGVFNSPLHF.

This chain links TRBV24-1 with TRBJ2-1; D may match TRBD1 or TRBD2 (5 bases each). Trimming pared 8 bases from V and 10 bases from J, leaving 17 bases between. CDR1 is KGHDR and CDR2 is SFDVKD in the germline V gene. There are 13 residues in the CDR3. CDR3 coding DNA: TGTGCCACCACCAGGGCCGAGGGCGGCGAGCAGTTCTTC. Amino acid sequence: CATTRAEGGEQFF.

The V gene is TRBV7-2, the J gene TRBJ2-3; D might be TRBD2 (6 bases). The CDR3 extends over 16 amino acids. The V end was cut by 4 bases, the J end by 3 bases, with 17 bases between. CDR1 and CDR2 from the germline V gene are SGHTA and FQGNSA. In DNA form, the CDR3 reads TGTGCCAGCAGCTCTGGCCCCCTGGGAGGTACAGATACGCAGTATTTT. Its translation is CASSSGPLGGTDTQYF.

The V and J genes are TRBV10-1 and TRBJ2-3, with unresolved D. In germline, CDR1 is WNHNN, CDR2 SYGVQD (reference sequence). V lost 2 bases to trimming and J lost 1 base, with 7 bases between them. The CDR3 contains 14 residues. CDR3 DNA sequence: TGCGCCAGCAGTGAGGACCCGGGCACAGATACGCAGTATTTT. Residues: CASSEDPGTDTQYF.

The CDR3 sequence is CASSLLAGYNEQFF. The CDR3 DNA reads as TGTGCCAGCAGTTTACTAGCGGGGTACAATGAGCAGTTCTTC. The gene calls are TRBV6-5 and TRBJ2-1; 10 bases map to TRBD2. J gave up 4 bases and V 4 bases, and 1 base lay outside the gene matches. Per germline, CDR1 MNHEY and CDR2 SVGAGI. The CDR3 sequence is 14 residues long.

This chain uses TRBV5-1 with TRBJ1-4; TRBD1 matches 7 bases. The V and J ends lost 1 base and 8 bases, in that order; junction bases with no gene match: 8. Germline V gives CDR1 SGHRS, CDR2 YFSETQ. This CDR3 is 15 amino acids long. CDR3 protein: CASSLTGQRAEKLFF. CDR3 coding DNA: TGCGCCAGCAGCTTGACGGGACAGCGGGCCGAAAAACTGTTTTTT.

This sequence joins TRBV4-1 and TRBJ1-2; the D gene is possibly TRBD1 (6 bases). The germline V gene has CDR1 MGHRA and CDR2 YSYEKL. Trimming took off 0 bases at V and 4 bases at J, with 15 bases between the two ends. The CDR3 has 16 residues. In DNA form, the CDR3 reads TGCGCCAGCAGCCAAGACGGAGCGGGGGCGGGCTATGGCTACACCTTC. Its protein is CASSQDGAGAGYGYTF.

This clone was counted between two and nine times. This chain connects TRBV11-2 to TRBJ1-1; tentatively, D is TRBD1 (5 bases). Trimming stripped 5 bases from V and 8 bases from J, with 12 bases between. The CDR3 loop spans 12 amino acids. CDR1 SGHAT and CDR2 FQNNGV come from the germline V gene. This chain's CDR3 is CASSPPWGEAFF. CDR3 in DNA: TGTGCCAGCAGCCCCCCTTGGGGGGAAGCTTTCTTT.

The chain employs TRBV3-1 (or the pseudogene TRBV3-2) and TRBJ1-4, with D perhaps TRBD1 (5 bases). In germline, CDR1 is LGHDT, CDR2 YNNKEL (reference sequence). Trimming cost V 5 bases and J 7 bases, with 20 bases left between them. This CDR3 has 16 amino acids. As DNA, the CDR3 is TGTGCCAGCAGCTCCTTCCGAGGGGCGGCGGGTGAAAAACTGTTTTTT. Translation: CASSSFRGAAGEKLFF.

The chain couples TRBV15 to TRBJ1-6; no clear D. Germline V lookup: CDR1 LNHNV, CDR2 YYDKDF (reference sequence). Trimming pared 0 bases from V and 9 bases from J, leaving 6 bases between. The CDR3 spans 13 residues. Written as DNA, the CDR3 is TGTGCCACCAGCAGAGACGTCGGTTCACCCCTCCACTTT. This gives the protein CATSRDVGSPLHF. Using reference TRBV15 and TRBJ1-6 for the parts outside the CDR3, the full variable domain is DAMVIQNPRYQVTQFGKPVTLSCSQTLNHNVMYWYQQKSSQAPKLLFHYYDKDFNNEADTPDNFQSRRPNTSFCFLDIRSPGLGDTAMYLCATSRDVGSPLHFGNGTRLTVT.

This clone was counted between two and nine times. This rearrangement joins TRBV9 to TRBJ2-7, with 8 bases matching TRBD1. Germline V gene data show CDR1 as SGDLS and CDR2 as YYNGEE. This CDR3 has 18 amino acids. V dropped 3 bases and J dropped 3; count of bases not matched to a gene: 17. Here the CDR3 DNA reads TGTGCCAGCAGCGACGCCCCCCTGGGTCAGGGGGCAAGCTACGAGCAGTACTTC. This encodes CASSDAPLGQGASYEQYF.

The V call is TRBV14, the J call TRBJ1-6, with D unclear. Germline assignment: CDR1 SGHDN and CDR2 FVKESK. With 0 bases removed from V and 11 bases from J, the gap between germline ends came to 8 bases. CDR3 length: 13 residues. For the CDR3, the DNA is TGTGCCAGCAGCCAAGAGGGAGCTACACCCCTCCACTTT. Translation gives CASSQEGATPLHF.

The chain is built from TRBV4-2 and TRBJ2-1; maybe TRBD1 (5 bases). In germline, CDR1 is LGHNA, CDR2 YNFKEQ. Trimming cost V 2 bases and J 3 bases, with 8 bases left between them. CDR3 length: 14 amino acids. CDR3 sequence: CASSQPTDYNEQFF. The CDR3 nucleotides read TGTGCCAGCAGCCAACCGACAGACTACAATGAGCAGTTCTTC.

V usage is TRBV19 and J usage is TRBJ1-5, with TRBD1 matching 7 bases. CDR3 length equals 15 residues. V gave up 7 bases and J gave up 5 bases; unmatched junction bases: 11. Germline V lookup: CDR1 LNHDA, CDR2 SQIVND (reference sequence). The CDR3 region has the DNA TGTGCCAGTACCTATACGCGAGGGGGCCATCAGCCCCAGCATTTT. This encodes CASTYTRGGHQPQHF.

In its sample, this clone was seen a few times. The chain uses TRBV27 and TRBJ2-7; 7 bases fit TRBD1. This CDR3 comprises 15 residues. From germline, CDR1 is MNHEY and CDR2 SMNVEV (reference sequence). Losses at the gene ends were 3 bases for V and 2 bases for J; bases not matched to a gene: 7. The chain's CDR3 is CASSLPGTAAYEQYF. CDR3 in DNA: TGTGCCAGCAGTTTGCCCGGGACAGCAGCCTACGAGCAGTACTTC.